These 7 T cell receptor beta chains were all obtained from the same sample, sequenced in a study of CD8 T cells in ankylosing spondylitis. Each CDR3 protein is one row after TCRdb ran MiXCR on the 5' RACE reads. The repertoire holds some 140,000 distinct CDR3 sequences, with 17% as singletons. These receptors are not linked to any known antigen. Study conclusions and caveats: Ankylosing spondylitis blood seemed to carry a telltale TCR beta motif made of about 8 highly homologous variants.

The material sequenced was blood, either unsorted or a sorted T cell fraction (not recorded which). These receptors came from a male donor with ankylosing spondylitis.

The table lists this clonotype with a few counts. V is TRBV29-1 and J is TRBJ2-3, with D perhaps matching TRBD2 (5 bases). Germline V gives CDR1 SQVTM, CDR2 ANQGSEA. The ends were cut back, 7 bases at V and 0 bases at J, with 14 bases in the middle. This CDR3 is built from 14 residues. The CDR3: CSAGEGISTDTQYF. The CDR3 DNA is TGCAGCGCTGGAGAGGGAATTAGCACAGATACGCAGTATTTT.

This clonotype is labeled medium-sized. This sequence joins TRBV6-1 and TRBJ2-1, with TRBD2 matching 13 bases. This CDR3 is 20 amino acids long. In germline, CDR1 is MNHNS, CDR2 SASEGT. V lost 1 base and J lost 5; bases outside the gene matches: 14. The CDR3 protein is CASSEDFGTSGTLTNNEQFF. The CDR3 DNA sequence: TGTGCCAGCAGTGAAGATTTTGGGACTAGCGGGACCCTTACCAACAATGAGCAGTTCTTC.

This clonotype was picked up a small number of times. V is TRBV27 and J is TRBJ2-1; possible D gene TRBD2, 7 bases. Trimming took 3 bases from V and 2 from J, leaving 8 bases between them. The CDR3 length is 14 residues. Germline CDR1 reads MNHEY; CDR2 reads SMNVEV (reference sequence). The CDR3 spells CASSLRGPYNEQFF. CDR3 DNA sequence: TGTGCCAGCAGTTTGCGGGGGCCCTACAATGAGCAGTTCTTC.

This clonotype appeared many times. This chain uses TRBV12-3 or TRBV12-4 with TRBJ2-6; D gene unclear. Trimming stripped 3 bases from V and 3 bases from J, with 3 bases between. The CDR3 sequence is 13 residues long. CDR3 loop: CASSLFGANVLTF. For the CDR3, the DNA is TGTGCCAGCAGTTTGTTTGGGGCCAACGTCCTGACTTTC.

The CDR3 protein is CASSQGQGLSSYEQYF. CDR3 bases: TGTGCCAGCAGCCAAGGACAGGGGTTGAGCTCCTACGAGCAGTACTTC. This chain uses TRBV9 with TRBJ2-7; the match to TRBD1 covers 9 bases. CDR1 and CDR2 (germline): SGDLS, YYNGEE. The CDR3 covers 16 residues. Trimming took 4 bases from V and 0 from J; bases not matched to a gene: 8.

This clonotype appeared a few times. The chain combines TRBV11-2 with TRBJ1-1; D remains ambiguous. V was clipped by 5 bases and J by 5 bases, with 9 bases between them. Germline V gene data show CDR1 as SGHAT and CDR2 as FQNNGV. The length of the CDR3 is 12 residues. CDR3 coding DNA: TGTGCCAGCAGCGGCCGTGGGACTGAAGCTTTCTTT. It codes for CASSGRGTEAFF. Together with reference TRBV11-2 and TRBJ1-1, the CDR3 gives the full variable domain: EAGVAQSPRYKIIEKRQSVAFWCNPISGHATLYWYQQILGQGPKLLIQFQNNGVVDDSQLPKDRFSAERLKGVDSTLKIQPAKLEDSAVYLCASSGRGTEAFFGQGTRLTVV.

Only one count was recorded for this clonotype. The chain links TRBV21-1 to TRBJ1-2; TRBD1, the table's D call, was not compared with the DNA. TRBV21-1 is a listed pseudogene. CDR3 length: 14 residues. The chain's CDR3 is CASSGRRQGKGYTF. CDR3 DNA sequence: TGTGCCAGCAGCGGGCGTCGGCAGGGGAAAGGCTACACCTTC.